This entry features one TCR beta chain sequence. The assay was immunoSEQ multiplex PCR, and TCRdb's table has in-frame clones only and misses some. The data hold about 140,000 clones, with roughly 89% observed a single time. These data belong to a study of blood T cell repertoires in COVID-19. Study overall: The analysed material was cDNA or gDNA that came from T cells, B-cell-depleted T cells, or PBMCs.

The V gene lost 3 bases and the J gene lost 0 bases, with 18 bases spanning the gap. Germline lookup yields CDR1 SGDLS and CDR2 YYNGEE. The CDR3 covers 17 residues. This TCR came from a woman aged 40-49 years with acute or convalescent COVID-19. The sample comprised peripheral blood. The chain recombines TRBV9 with TRBJ1-2; perhaps TRBD1 as D (5 bases). The CDR3 here is CASSATPYHRTNYGYTF. CDR3 bases: TGTGCCAGCAGCGCTACTCCTTATCACAGGACTAACTATGGCTACACCTTC. Drawing the rest from reference TRBV9 and TRBJ1-2, the complete variable domain is DSGVTQTPKHLITATGQRVTLRCSPRSGDLSVYWYQQSLDQGLQFLIQYYNGEERAKGNILERFSAQQFPDLHSELNLSSLELGDSALYFCASSATPYHRTNYGYTFGSGTRLTVV.